Shown below are 29 T cell receptor beta chains from a single sample sequenced in a study of cytotoxic CD8 clonotypes in ibrutinib-treated CLL. The repertoire was sequenced with immunoSEQ multiplex PCR; TCRdb's copy has only in-frame clones and lacks some. The data hold about 300,000 clones, with 67% observed a single time. The sequenced sample was PBMCs, obtained after 36 months of ibrutinib treatment. All receptors come from a human donor with chronic lymphocytic leukemia.

J is TRBJ2-7 and V is TRBV6-1; no clear D gene. V lost 0 bases and J 2 bases, leaving 17 bases between the germline ends. Germline V gene data show CDR1 as MNHNS and CDR2 as SASEGT. The CDR3 is made up of 17 amino acids. The CDR3 bases are TGTGCCAGCAGTGAAGCGGGCTACGGGCCGACACCCTACGAGCAGTACTTC. Encoded protein: CASSEAGYGPTPYEQYF.

This chain joins TRBV7-9 and TRBJ1-1; possibly TRBD1 for D (5 bases). V lost 4 bases to trimming and J lost 0 bases, with 21 bases between them. Germline CDR1 is SEHNR and CDR2 is FQNEAQ (reference sequence). The CDR3 covers 18 residues. In DNA, the CDR3 is TGTGCCAGCAGCTCATCTGTCAGCCCCAGGGCCATGAACACTGAAGCTTTCTTT. It codes for CASSSSVSPRAMNTEAFF.

The chain combines TRBV9 with TRBJ1-6; D not certain. Germline CDR1 and CDR2: SGDLS and YYNGEE. The germline V and J ends were trimmed by 0 bases and 9 bases, with 16 bases remaining between them. The CDR3 runs 16 residues. The CDR3 spells CASSVGPNRISSPLHF. For the CDR3, the DNA is TGTGCCAGCAGCGTAGGGCCGAATAGAATCAGTTCACCCCTCCACTTT.

The chain combines TRBV19 with TRBJ2-7, with 9 bases identical to TRBD1. CDR1 and CDR2 (germline): LNHDA, SQIVND (reference sequence). J lost 4 bases, V lost 3 bases, and 7 bases had no gene match. CDR3 length: 15 amino acids. The CDR3 loop reads CASSIPGQGKYEQYF. DNA for the CDR3: TGTGCCAGTAGTATCCCGGGACAGGGAAAGTACGAGCAGTACTTC. Complete variable domain (other parts from reference TRBV19 and TRBJ2-7): DGGITQSPKYLFRKEGQNVTLSCEQNLNHDAMYWYRQDPGQGLRLIYYSQIVNDFQKGDIAEGYSVSREKKESFPLTVTSAQKNPTAFYLCASSIPGQGKYEQYFGPGTRLTVT.

The V and J genes are TRBV29-1 and TRBJ2-7; 12 bases agree with TRBD2. Germline-derived CDR1 and CDR2 are SQVTM and ANQGSEA. V trimming: 6 bases; J trimming: 3 bases; junction bases outside the gene matches: 9. The CDR3 spans 15 residues. CDR3 nucleotide sequence: TGCAGCGTGGGCACTAGCGGGGGGTGGGACTACGAGCAGTACTTC. It encodes CSVGTSGGWDYEQYF.

This chain connects TRBV2 to TRBJ2-7; the match to TRBD1 covers 9 bases. The V and J ends lost 5 bases and 3 bases, in that order; junction bases with no gene match: 2. The CDR3 spans 13 residues. Germline CDR1 SNHLY, CDR2 FYNNEI. This CDR3 is CASSWGQGYEQYF. The CDR3 DNA is TGTGCCAGCAGTTGGGGACAGGGCTACGAGCAGTACTTC.

The table lists this clone with a few counts. The gene calls are TRBV7-9 and TRBJ2-2; 10 positions match TRBD1. The V segment lost 5 bases and the J segment 6 bases; nucleotides outside the gene matches: 9. CDR3 length equals 16 residues. The germline CDR1 and CDR2 sequences are SEHNR and FQNEAQ (reference sequence). CDR3 in amino acids: CASSPGTGVGAGELFF. The CDR3 nucleotides are TGTGCCAGCAGCCCGGGGACAGGGGTAGGTGCCGGGGAGCTGTTTTTT.

J is TRBJ2-7 and V is TRBV6-5; 8 bases are shared with TRBD1. The V gene end was trimmed by 7 bases and the J gene end by 4 bases; junction bases not matched to a gene: 9. Germline CDR1 reads MNHEY; CDR2 reads SVGAGI. This CDR3 is 14 amino acids long. CDR3: CASTEGQGLYEQYF. Written as DNA, the CDR3 is TGTGCCAGCACCGAAGGACAGGGCCTATACGAGCAGTACTTC.

The chain employs TRBV29-1 and TRBJ2-3; D gene unclear. The CDR3 runs 12 residues. V was pared by 2 bases and J by 2 bases, with 5 bases between. In germline, CDR1 is SQVTM, CDR2 ANQGSEA. DNA for the CDR3: TGCAGCGTTGAAACGCCCACAGATACGCAGTATTTT. As protein: CSVETPTDTQYF.

The chain combines TRBV5-1 with TRBJ2-7, with a tentative D call TRBD1 (6 bases). Germline CDR1 SGHRS, CDR2 YFSETQ. The V gene lost 0 bases and the J gene lost 5 bases, with 9 bases spanning the gap. CDR3 length: 13 amino acids. The chain's CDR3 is CASSLVRGHEQYF. The CDR3 DNA sequence: TGCGCCAGCAGCTTGGTCAGGGGCCACGAGCAGTACTTC. Full variable domain (outside the CDR3, taken from reference TRBV5-1 and TRBJ2-7): KAGVTQTPRYLIKTRGQQVTLSCSPISGHRSVSWYQQTPGQGLQFLFEYFSETQRNKGNFPGRFSGRQFSNSRSEMNVSTLELGDSALYLCASSLVRGHEQYFGPGTRLTVT.

The chain joins TRBV9 to TRBJ2-2; 13 bases fit TRBD2. In germline, CDR1 is SGDLS, CDR2 YYNGEE. The CDR3 totals 16 residues. V lost 3 bases and J lost 7; bases outside the gene matches: 6. DNA for the CDR3: TGTGCCAGCAGCGGAGAGGGACTAGCGGGATTCGGGGAGCTGTTTTTT. It specifies CASSGEGLAGFGELFF. Full variable domain (remainder filled in from reference TRBV9 and TRBJ2-2): DSGVTQTPKHLITATGQRVTLRCSPRSGDLSVYWYQQSLDQGLQFLIQYYNGEERAKGNILERFSAQQFPDLHSELNLSSLELGDSALYFCASSGEGLAGFGELFFGEGSRLTVL.

This rearrangement joins TRBV29-1 to TRBJ2-5, with a possible D match to TRBD1 (6 bases). This CDR3 has 13 amino acids. Per the germline V gene, CDR1 is SQVTM and CDR2 is ANQGSEA. V was pared by 2 bases and J by 2 bases, with 9 bases between. DNA for the CDR3: TGCAGCGTTGAAACAGGGAAACAAGAGACCCAGTACTTC. Protein product: CSVETGKQETQYF. Looking up the rest from reference TRBV29-1 and TRBJ2-5 gives the full variable domain: SAVISQKPSRDICQRGTSLTIQCQVDSQVTMMFWYRQQPGQSLTLIATANQGSEATYESGFVIDKFPISRPNLTFSTLTVSNMSPEDSSIYLCSVETGKQETQYFGPGTRLLVL.

This clone was observed once. V gene TRBV29-1 combines with J gene TRBJ2-1, with D possibly TRBD1 on 5 matching bases. This CDR3 region has 13 residues. Looked up from germline, CDR1 is SQVTM and CDR2 is ANQGSEA. The germline V and J ends were trimmed by 0 bases and 9 bases, with 12 bases remaining between them. The CDR3 DNA reads as TGCAGCGTTGAAGAGGCGCAGGGTGGTGAGCAGTTCTTC. Residues: CSVEEAQGGEQFF.

This clone was observed a handful of times. The rearrangement uses TRBV15 and TRBJ2-2, with 7 bases lining up with TRBD1. This CDR3 has 16 amino acids. Germline V lookup: CDR1 LNHNV, CDR2 YYDKDF (reference sequence). Losses at the gene ends were 3 bases for V and 0 bases for J; bases not matched to a gene: 4. The CDR3 sequence: CATSRRDSANTGELFF. The CDR3 DNA reads TGTGCCACCAGCAGGAGGGACAGCGCGAACACCGGGGAGCTGTTTTTT.

The V gene is TRBV10-1, the J gene TRBJ2-5; the match to TRBD1 covers 11 bases. Trimming removed 7 bases from V and 1 base from J; junction bases left unmatched: 5. This CDR3 contains 15 residues. The germline V gene has CDR1 WNHNN and CDR2 SYGVQD (reference sequence). CDR3 DNA: TGCGCCAGCACCTCCGGGACAGGGGGCCAAGAGACCCAGTACTTC. It yields the protein CASTSGTGGQETQYF.

The sample holds one count of this clone. The chain carries TRBV11-3 and TRBJ2-1; D is unclear. V gave up 4 bases and J gave up 1 base, with 11 bases separating them. Germline V lookup: CDR1 SGHNT, CDR2 YENEEA. The CDR3 has 15 amino acids. The CDR3 is CASSSHAASYNEQFF. The CDR3 DNA is TGTGCCAGCAGCTCCCACGCAGCTTCCTACAATGAGCAGTTCTTC.

The V and J genes are TRBV5-1 and TRBJ1-1, with 7 bases matching TRBD1. Trimming at V came to 2 bases and at J to 4 bases, leaving 5 bases not matched to a gene. The CDR3 extends over 14 amino acids. Germline assignment: CDR1 SGHRS and CDR2 YFSETQ. The chain's CDR3 is CASSLLDRATEAFF. CDR3 nucleotides: TGCGCCAGCAGCTTACTAGACAGGGCCACTGAAGCTTTCTTT.

The chain recombines TRBV25-1 with TRBJ2-4; D tentatively reads TRBD1 or TRBD2 (5 bases each). The CDR3 has 16 amino acids. V was trimmed by 6 bases and J by 0 bases, leaving 15 bases between them. Germline CDR1 MGHDK, CDR2 SYGVNS. This CDR3 is CASRDRGRLAKNIQYF. CDR3 sequence (DNA): TGTGCCAGCAGGGATCGGGGCCGACTAGCCAAAAACATTCAGTACTTC.

The chain has TRBV4-3 and TRBJ2-1, with TRBD2 as a possible D gene (6 bases). Germline values: CDR1 LGHNA, CDR2 YSLEER. V gave up 1 base and J gave up 2 bases, with 18 bases separating them. CDR3 size: 18 residues. DNA of the CDR3: TGCGCCAGCAGCCAAGCCCCGGTCAAGCGGGCACCCTACAATGAGCAGTTCTTC. Translating it yields CASSQAPVKRAPYNEQFF.

The genes are TRBV6-4 and TRBJ1-4; tentative D call: TRBD1 (5 bases). V lost 4 bases, J lost 3 bases, and 12 bases lay in between. Germline values: CDR1 MRHNA, CDR2 SNTAGT. The length of the CDR3 is 15 residues. CDR3 residues: CASSASGLANEKLFF. For the CDR3, the DNA is TGTGCCAGCAGTGCATCAGGGTTAGCTAATGAAAAACTGTTTTTT.

CDR3 nucleotide sequence: TGTGCCAGCAGTTCGGGAGGCGGACAGAACACCGGGGAGCTGTTTTTT. Protein: CASSSGGGQNTGELFF. The chain is built from TRBV6-5 and TRBJ2-2; 7 bases match TRBD2. The CDR3 is made up of 16 amino acids. The V gene's germline CDR1 is MNHEY and CDR2 SVGAGI. Trimming cost V 4 bases and J 1 base; bases outside gene matches: 6.

The chain combines TRBV5-1 with TRBJ2-7, with D possibly TRBD2 on 5 matching bases. This CDR3 has 14 residues. With 1 base removed from V and 3 bases from J, the gap between germline ends came to 11 bases. Germline V gives CDR1 SGHRS, CDR2 YFSETQ. CDR3 region: CASSLWVGDYEQYF. The CDR3 DNA is TGCGCCAGCAGCTTGTGGGTGGGAGACTACGAGCAGTACTTC.

This clone has only a few counts. One junction end disagrees with the germline gene, perhaps due to a read error. This chain joins TRBV7-8 and TRBJ1-2; possibly TRBD1 for D (5 bases). CDR1 SGHVS and CDR2 FQNEAQ come from the germline V gene. The CDR3 length is 14 residues. The CDR3 DNA follows: TGTGCCACCAGCCAAGGAGGGACCAACTATGGCTACACCTTC. Translating it yields CATSQGGTNYGYTF.

The rearrangement uses TRBV6-1 and TRBJ1-1, with D uncertain. The CDR3 covers 13 residues. Germline CDR1 and CDR2: MNHNS and SASEGT. V was cut by 8 bases and J by 0 bases, with 10 bases left in between. The chain's CDR3 is CASGPKLNTEAFF. Here the CDR3 DNA reads TGTGCCAGCGGCCCAAAACTGAACACTGAAGCTTTCTTT.

The chain couples TRBV10-2 to TRBJ1-1; the match to TRBD1 covers 8 bases. V lost 2 bases and J lost 4; bases outside the gene matches: 3. The CDR3 totals 14 residues. CDR1 WSHSY and CDR2 SAAADI come from the germline V gene. In DNA, the CDR3 is TGCGCCAGCAGTGAGCGACAGGGGACCACTGAAGCTTTCTTT. Translating gives CASSERQGTTEAFF.

V gene TRBV29-1 combines with J gene TRBJ1-2; D is unclear. The CDR3 extends over 12 amino acids. V lost 6 bases to trimming and J lost 4 bases, with 12 bases between them. Looked up from germline, CDR1 is SQVTM and CDR2 is ANQGSEA. CDR3 coding DNA: TGCAGCGTCCTACTGAGGAGCTATGGCTACACCTTC. Its protein is CSVLLRSYGYTF.

J is TRBJ1-2 and V is TRBV9; TRBD1 might be the D (5 bases). The CDR3 has 15 amino acids. Germline CDR1 SGDLS, CDR2 YYNGEE. Deletions cut 4 bases from V and 3 bases from J, with 16 bases between. CDR3 nucleotide sequence: TGTGCCAGCAGCCCTAGTGGCAGGGACGACTATGGCTACACCTTC. It encodes CASSPSGRDDYGYTF.

The V and J genes are TRBV6-6 and TRBJ2-5; 11 bases are shared with TRBD1. The CDR3 contains 15 residues. From germline, CDR1 is MNHNY and CDR2 SVGAGI (reference sequence). J was trimmed by 4 bases and V by 1 base; bases with no gene match: 2. The CDR3 spells CASSYWDRGGETQYF. The CDR3 DNA is TGTGCCAGCAGTTACTGGGACAGGGGGGGAGAGACCCAGTACTTC.

V usage is TRBV6-1 and J usage is TRBJ1-5, with TRBD1 matching 8 bases. After removal of 7 bases from V and 6 bases from J, the junction contained 8 bases not matched to a gene. This CDR3 is 14 amino acids long. Germline V CDR1 and CDR2: MNHNS, SASEGT. CDR3 sequence (DNA): TGTGCCAGCATAAGGCAGGGGGCGAGTCAGCCCCAGCATTTT. The encoded protein is CASIRQGASQPQHF.